What follows are 23 T cell receptor beta chains derived from one specimen sequenced in a study of blood T cell repertoires in COVID-19. Clones were sequenced by immunoSEQ multiplex PCR, and TCRdb holds only the in-frame ones, with some missing. Of about 230,000 clones listed, over 65% were seen once; the top ten hold 2.5% to 3%. The specimen was peripheral blood. All receptors come from a woman between 65 and 79 years old with active or convalescent COVID-19.

CDR3 sequence: CASSPGAGHYGYTF. The CDR3 DNA sequence: TGTGCCAGCAGCCCCGGCGCAGGTCACTATGGCTACACCTTC. The chain couples TRBV7-9 to TRBJ1-2; D gene ambiguous. Deletions cut 5 bases from V and 3 bases from J, with 13 bases between. CDR1 SEHNR and CDR2 FQNEAQ come from the germline V gene (reference sequence). The CDR3 is 14 residues long.

The genes are TRBV7-8 and TRBJ2-1; D may be TRBD1 (6 bases). V was pared by 2 bases and J by 1 base, with 12 bases between. Looked up from germline, CDR1 is SGHVS and CDR2 is FQNEAQ. The CDR3 runs to 16 residues. The CDR3 bases are TGTGCCAGCAGCTTACCAGGACAGAGATCCTACAATGAGCAGTTCTTC. It specifies CASSLPGQRSYNEQFF.

The chain couples TRBV12-3 or TRBV12-4 to TRBJ1-3, with D uncertain. This CDR3 contains 12 residues. The ends were cut back, 2 bases at V and 10 bases at J, with 9 bases in the middle. For the CDR3, the DNA is TGTGCCAGCAGTTTATGGGAGCAAACCATATATTTT. Translation gives CASSLWEQTIYF.

This sequence joins TRBV11-2 and TRBJ1-1; D not certain. With 4 bases removed from V and 10 bases from J, the gap between germline ends came to 22 bases. The CDR3 loop spans 15 amino acids. Germline CDR1 reads SGHAT; CDR2 reads FQNNGV. The CDR3 reads CASSSLLSTQVGAFF. As DNA, the CDR3 is TGTGCCAGCAGCTCCCTGTTATCAACCCAGGTAGGAGCTTTCTTT.

The chain employs TRBV4-3 and TRBJ2-1, with D unclear. The CDR3 loop spans 14 amino acids. The V gene's germline CDR1 is LGHNA and CDR2 YSLEER. With 0 bases removed from V and 7 bases from J, the gap between germline ends came to 10 bases. This CDR3 reads CASSQDFARNEQFF. The CDR3 DNA is TGCGCCAGCAGCCAAGATTTCGCTCGGAATGAGCAGTTCTTC.

The chain has TRBV6-6 and TRBJ1-3, with D unresolved. The CDR3 is made up of 16 amino acids. V dropped 2 bases and J dropped 3 bases, with 14 bases sitting between them. Germline CDR1 and CDR2: MNHNY and SVGAGI (reference sequence). This CDR3 reads CASSYPLEAGGNTIYF. The CDR3 coding sequence is TGTGCCAGCAGTTACCCCCTGGAAGCGGGTGGAAACACCATATATTTT.

This clone was counted a single time. The chain links TRBV2 to TRBJ2-7; 12 bases fit TRBD1. CDR3 size: 13 residues. With 11 bases clipped from V and 1 base from J, the junction kept 3 bases outside the gene matches. CDR1 and CDR2 (germline): SNHLY, FYNNEI. In DNA, the CDR3 is TGTGCCGGGACAGGGGGCTTGTCCTACGAGCAGTACTTC. This codes for CAGTGGLSYEQYF.

V gene TRBV4-1 combines with J gene TRBJ1-2; maybe TRBD1 (5 bases). The CDR3 is made up of 14 amino acids. V was cut by 4 bases and J by 8 bases, with 17 bases left in between. Germline V gene sequence: CDR1 MGHRA, CDR2 YSYEKL. CDR3 nucleotide sequence: TGCGCCAGCAGCCGGCAACAAGGGGATGGGGGCTACACCTTC. Residues: CASSRQQGDGGYTF.

The gene calls are TRBV7-2 and TRBJ1-2; no clear D gene. V was trimmed by 5 bases and J by 3 bases, leaving 7 bases between them. Per the germline V gene, CDR1 is SGHTA and CDR2 is FQGNSA. CDR3 size: 12 residues. DNA of the CDR3: TGTGCCAGCAGCCAAACGGACTATGGCTACACCTTC. It specifies CASSQTDYGYTF.

The genes are TRBV19 and TRBJ1-6, with D possibly matching TRBD1 (5 bases). CDR1 LNHDA and CDR2 SQIVND come from the germline V gene (reference sequence). The ends were cut back, 5 bases at V and 2 bases at J, with 7 bases in the middle. This CDR3 has 14 residues. CDR3 loop: CASSPGTYNSPLHF. DNA for the CDR3: TGTGCCAGTAGTCCAGGGACCTATAATTCACCCCTCCACTTT. The whole variable domain, remainder taken from reference TRBV19 and TRBJ1-6, is DGGITQSPKYLFRKEGQNVTLSCEQNLNHDAMYWYRQDPGQGLRLIYYSQIVNDFQKGDIAEGYSVSREKKESFPLTVTSAQKNPTAFYLCASSPGTYNSPLHFGNGTRLTVT.

The chain joins TRBV11-2 to TRBJ2-1, with 12 bases matching TRBD2. The CDR3 extends over 16 amino acids. After removal of 5 bases from V and 6 bases from J, the junction contained 8 bases not matched to a gene. Germline values: CDR1 SGHAT, CDR2 FQNNGV. In DNA, the CDR3 is TGTGCCAGCAGCCAATCGCTAGCGGGGGGGGGCAATGAGCAGTTCTTC. Amino acid sequence: CASSQSLAGGGNEQFF. The variable domain in full, with the rest retrieved from reference TRBV11-2 and TRBJ2-1, is EAGVAQSPRYKIIEKRQSVAFWCNPISGHATLYWYQQILGQGPKLLIQFQNNGVVDDSQLPKDRFSAERLKGVDSTLKIQPAKLEDSAVYLCASSQSLAGGGNEQFFGPGTRLTVL.

The chain recombines TRBV7-9 with TRBJ2-7, with 7 bases matching TRBD2. The V and J ends lost 5 bases and 6 bases, in that order; junction bases with no gene match: 16. Germline lookup yields CDR1 SEHNR and CDR2 FQNEAQ (reference sequence). There are 16 residues in the CDR3. CDR3 region: CASSLSSGGRKIEQYF. DNA of the CDR3: TGTGCCAGCAGCCTATCCTCGGGAGGAAGGAAAATCGAGCAGTACTTC.

V and J are TRBV5-1 and TRBJ1-1; possibly TRBD1 for D (5 bases). This CDR3 comprises 14 residues. Germline V gene lookup returns CDR1 SGHRS and CDR2 YFSETQ. V was pared by 5 bases and J by 5 bases, with 16 bases between. CDR3 loop: CASSFQGDWTEAFF. CDR3 nucleotides: TGCGCCAGCAGTTTTCAGGGTGATTGGACTGAAGCTTTCTTT.

This clone was recorded once. The chain is built from TRBV3-1 (or the pseudogene TRBV3-2) and TRBJ1-4, with a tentative D call TRBD1 (5 bases). The ends were cut back, 1 base at V and 8 bases at J, with 11 bases in the middle. The CDR3 contains 14 residues. Germline V gene lookup returns CDR1 LGHDT and CDR2 YNNKEL (reference sequence). In DNA form, the CDR3 reads TGTGCCAGCAGCCAAGTCCAGGGTGGGGAAAAACTGTTTTTT. Its protein is CASSQVQGGEKLFF.

This clone was counted a few times. The rearrangement joins TRBV6-6 to TRBJ1-6; 7 bases align to TRBD1. V dropped 6 bases and J dropped 14; count of bases not matched to a gene: 4. Germline CDR1 MNHNY, CDR2 SVGAGI (reference sequence). CDR3 length equals 11 residues. The DNA of the CDR3 is TGTGCCAGCAGGGGAGACAGGGCCCTCCACTTT. It codes for CASRGDRALHF.

The chain combines TRBV19 with TRBJ2-6; D remains unclear. In germline, CDR1 is LNHDA, CDR2 SQIVND (reference sequence). Trimming pared 4 bases from V and 0 bases from J, leaving 10 bases between. This CDR3 spans 16 amino acids. CDR3 sequence: CASSTLALSGANVLTF. The CDR3 coding sequence is TGTGCCAGTAGTACCTTAGCCCTCTCTGGGGCCAACGTCCTGACTTTC. The full variable domain, completed using reference TRBV19 and TRBJ2-6, is DGGITQSPKYLFRKEGQNVTLSCEQNLNHDAMYWYRQDPGQGLRLIYYSQIVNDFQKGDIAEGYSVSREKKESFPLTVTSAQKNPTAFYLCASSTLALSGANVLTFGAGSRLTVL.

The CDR3 loop is CAWRRAPGVAYEQYF. In DNA form, the CDR3 reads TGTGCCTGGAGGAGGGCCCCGGGGGTGGCCTACGAGCAGTACTTC. The chain carries TRBV30 and TRBJ2-7; weak D call: TRBD2 (6 bases). Germline-derived CDR1 and CDR2 are GTSNPN and SVGIG (reference sequence). V shed 3 bases and J shed 2 bases, with 17 bases lying between them. CDR3 length equals 15 residues.

The CDR3 DNA sequence: TGTGCCAGCAGCCAAGACACGGTTAATGAGCAGTTCTTC. Protein sequence: CASSQDTVNEQFF. The rearrangement uses TRBV4-2 and TRBJ2-1, with D hard to call. Germline assignment: CDR1 LGHNA and CDR2 YNFKEQ. This CDR3 spans 13 amino acids. Trimming cost V 0 bases and J 7 bases, with 7 bases left between them.

The rearrangement links TRBV18 to TRBJ2-3; 11 bases are a match to TRBD1. CDR1 is KGHSH and CDR2 is LQKENI in the germline V gene. The CDR3 has 16 amino acids. The V segment lost 2 bases and the J segment 3 bases; nucleotides outside the gene matches: 4. The CDR3 DNA reads as TGTGCCAGCTCACCATGGGGACAGGGGGTGACAGATACGCAGTATTTT. This codes for CASSPWGQGVTDTQYF.

This sequence joins TRBV5-1 and TRBJ1-6; unclear D gene. The V gene's germline CDR1 is SGHRS and CDR2 YFSETQ. V was clipped by 4 bases and J by 11 bases, with 22 bases between them. This CDR3 region has 16 residues. CDR3 in DNA: TGCGCCAGCAGCCCCCAGAGTGGGTCCCAGAGGACACCCCTCCACTTT. Protein product: CASSPQSGSQRTPLHF.

DNA of the CDR3: TGCGCCAGCAGCCATGGACAGGGGGCCGGGTTCTCTGGCTACACCTTC. Amino acids: CASSHGQGAGFSGYTF. The rearrangement joins TRBV4-1 to TRBJ1-2; TRBD1 matches at 11 bases. Per germline, CDR1 MGHRA and CDR2 YSYEKL. The trim removed 3 bases at V and 7 bases at J, leaving 10 bases unmatched. This CDR3 has 16 residues.

The V gene is TRBV18, the J gene TRBJ2-3, with TRBD2 matching over 7 bases. CDR1 and CDR2 from the germline V gene are KGHSH and LQKENI. Losses at the gene ends were 3 bases for V and 2 bases for J; bases not matched to a gene: 5. The CDR3 loop spans 15 amino acids. The CDR3 sequence: CASSPPGGTTDTQYF. CDR3 bases: TGTGCCAGCTCACCCCCGGGGGGAACCACAGATACGCAGTATTTT.

This clone was detected only once. The rearrangement uses TRBV3-1 (or the pseudogene TRBV3-2) and TRBJ1-2, with D maybe TRBD1 (5 bases). The CDR3 spans 14 residues. Deletions cut 3 bases from V and 4 bases from J, with 12 bases between. Germline CDR1 reads LGHDT; CDR2 reads YNNKEL (reference sequence). CDR3 sequence (DNA): TGTGCCAGCAGCCACCTCGGGGGTGCCTATGGCTACACCTTC. Amino acids: CASSHLGGAYGYTF.